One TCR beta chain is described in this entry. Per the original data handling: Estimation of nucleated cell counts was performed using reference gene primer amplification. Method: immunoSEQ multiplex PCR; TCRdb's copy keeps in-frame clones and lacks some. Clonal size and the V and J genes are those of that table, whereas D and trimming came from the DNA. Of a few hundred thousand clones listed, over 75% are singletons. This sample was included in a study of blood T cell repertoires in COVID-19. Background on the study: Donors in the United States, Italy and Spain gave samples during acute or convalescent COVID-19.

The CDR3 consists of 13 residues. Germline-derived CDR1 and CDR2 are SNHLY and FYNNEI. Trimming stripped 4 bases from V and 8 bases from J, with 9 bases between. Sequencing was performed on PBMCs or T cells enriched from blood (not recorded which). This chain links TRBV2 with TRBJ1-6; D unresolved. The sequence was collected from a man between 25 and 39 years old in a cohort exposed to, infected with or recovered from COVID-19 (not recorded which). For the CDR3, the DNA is TGTGCCAGCAGTGGCCGGCGGGATTCACCCCTCCACTTT. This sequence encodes CASSGRRDSPLHF.